The source of this TCR beta chain is a study of prognosis after radiotherapy for stage I lung cancer. Genomic DNA was the source, and TCR beta CDR3 was amplified from it by two-round multiplex PCR. Every TRBV and TRBJ gene had its own specific primer in first-round PCR. TCRdb ran MiXCR on the multiplex PCR reads and lists one entry per CDR3 protein. The sample consists of around 20,000 distinct CDR3 sequences, less than 70% of them appearing once. Trimming removed 5 bases from V and 9 bases from J; junction bases left unmatched: 10. Germline V CDR1 and CDR2: SNHLY, FYNNEI. The CDR3 spans 15 residues. This sequence was found in a donor over 45 with non-small cell lung cancer. V is TRBV2 and J is TRBJ2-1, with 10 bases identical to TRBD2. The sample in question was PBMCs, obtained before or after stereotactic body radiation therapy (not recorded which). The CDR3 DNA reads TGTGCCAGCAGTCTTCTAGCGGGAGTTCTGGGTGAGCAGTTCTTC. This encodes CASSLLAGVLGEQFF.